The sequence of this TCR beta chain was determined in a study of CD8+ T cells in alopecia areata. As regards this clone: The target antigen is unknown.

Sorted out of PBMCs were CD4+ T cells and CD8+ T cells. CDR1 MNHEY and CDR2 SMNVEV come from the germline V gene (reference sequence). V was trimmed by 3 bases and J by 3 bases, leaving 12 bases between them. The CDR3 sequence is 15 residues long. Notes on the study in general: Possibly as an HLA-related effect, TCR sharing across patients appeared less clear than in mice. Scalp specimens additionally yield sequences from normal skin's resident alphabeta T cells. Especially in alopecia totalis/universalis, lesional scalp showed greater clonality than normal scalp did.

Reverse transcription of extracted RNA yielded cDNA, which provided the sequencing template. Here immunoSEQ multiplex PCR was the method, and the copy in TCRdb shows in-frame clones only, minus some. Of approximately 120,000 clones in the sample, around 48% are singletons; the top ten hold roughly 10%. This chain links TRBV27 with TRBJ2-1, with D maybe TRBD2 (6 bases). The material sequenced was NKG2D-low CD8+ T cells sorted from blood. The TCR comes from a human donor with alopecia areata. The CDR3: CASSFDAGSYNEQFF. In DNA form, the CDR3 reads TGTGCCAGCAGTTTCGACGCGGGAAGCTACAATGAGCAGTTCTTC.